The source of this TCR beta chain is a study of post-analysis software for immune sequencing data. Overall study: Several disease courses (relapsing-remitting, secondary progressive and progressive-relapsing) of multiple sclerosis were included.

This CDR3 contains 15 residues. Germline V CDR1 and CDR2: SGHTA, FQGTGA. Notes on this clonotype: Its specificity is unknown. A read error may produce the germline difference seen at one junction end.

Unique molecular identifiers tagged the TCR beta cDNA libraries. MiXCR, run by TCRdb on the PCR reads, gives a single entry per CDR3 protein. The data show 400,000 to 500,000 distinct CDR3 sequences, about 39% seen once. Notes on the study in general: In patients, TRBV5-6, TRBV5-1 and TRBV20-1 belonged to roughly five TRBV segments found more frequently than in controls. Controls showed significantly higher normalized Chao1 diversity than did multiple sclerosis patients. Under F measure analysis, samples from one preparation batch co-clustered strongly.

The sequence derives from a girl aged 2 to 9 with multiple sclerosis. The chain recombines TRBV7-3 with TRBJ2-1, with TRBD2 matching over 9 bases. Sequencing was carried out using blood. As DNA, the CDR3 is TGTGCCGGCAGCAGGCGCTTTAGCGGGGGTAATGAGCAGTTCTTC. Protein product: CAGSRRFSGGNEQFF.